This T cell receptor (beta chain) is from a study of shared clonotypes between healthy human individuals. The material for each subset, its genomic DNA, was split evenly across several immunoSEQ plates. Authors' methods: ImmunoSEQ supplied junction-only sequences lacking quality scores, so filtering was different. Sequenced by immunoSEQ multiplex PCR; TCRdb stores in-frame clones only, minus some. The D gene and trimming were derived from the DNA, and the V and J assignments and clone size from that table. The table lists approximately 600,000 clones, about 95% of them singletons. In the naive CD8 group, cells lacked CD45RO and were positively selected for CCR7, so terminally differentiated effector memory CD45RA+ cells were left out. Germline V gives CDR1 MGHRA, CDR2 YSYEKL. CDR3 size: 13 residues. Trimming cost V 3 bases and J 7 bases; bases outside gene matches: 0.

Sequenced sample: naive CD8+ T cells sorted from blood. The clonotype originates from a woman under 40 in good health. The chain employs TRBV4-1 and TRBJ2-2, with 9 bases matching TRBD1. The CDR3 region is CASSQTGGGELFF. The DNA of the CDR3 is TGCGCCAGCAGCCAGACAGGGGGCGGGGAGCTGTTTTTT.